This TCR beta chain stems from a study of shared clonotypes between healthy human individuals. Study-wide results and limits: Despite large depth, sorted-subset datasets appeared incompletely sequenced.

Germline V gene lookup returns CDR1 MNHEY and CDR2 SVGAGI. CDR3 size: 15 residues. Trimming stripped 2 bases from V and 5 bases from J, with 13 bases between. Assay: immunoSEQ multiplex PCR; the TCRdb copy retains only in-frame clones and omits some. The sample has over a million clones; 78% are singletons. As to this clone: What it binds is not known.

The clonotype comes from a man aged 18 to 30 in good health. Some clones in this sample may be carry-over from other donors' samples. The source material was memory CD4+ T cells from PBMCs. Sample subset: CD45RA-negative fraction. The chain recombines TRBV6-5 with TRBJ2-1, with D hard to call. CDR3 in amino acids: CASSYAGLLNNEQFF. CDR3 in DNA: TGTGCCAGCAGTTACGCCGGGCTCTTGAACAATGAGCAGTTCTTC.